These 15 T cell receptor beta chains were all obtained from the same sample, sequenced in a study of T cells after yellow fever vaccination. TCRdb processed the 5' RACE reads anew with MiXCR; each CDR3 protein has one entry. The repertoire has 68,000 or so distinct CDR3 sequences, around 7% of them found once; the top ten carry 37%. The sample consisted of CD8+ T cells sorted from PBMCs, taken around 45 days after the first yellow fever vaccination. Receptors originate from a man aged 18-30 years who received the YFV17D yellow fever vaccine.

The chain couples TRBV6-2 or TRBV6-3 to TRBJ1-4; D uncertain. The CDR3 runs 15 residues. Deletions cut 5 bases from V and 2 bases from J, with 12 bases between. Germline V gives CDR1 MNHEY, CDR2 SVGEGT. The CDR3 protein is CASSPPGRTNEKLFF. The CDR3 DNA follows: TGTGCCAGCAGTCCCCCCGGCCGGACTAATGAAAAACTGTTTTTT.

This clonotype was seen many times. The V and J genes are TRBV28 and TRBJ1-1, with a possible D match to TRBD1 (6 bases). Deletions cut 6 bases from V and 1 base from J, with 12 bases between. The CDR3 runs to 14 residues. CDR1 and CDR2 (germline): MDHEN, SYDVKM. The CDR3 coding sequence is TGTGCCAGCAGCCCGATAGGGGGGAACACTGAAGCTTTCTTT. It codes for CASSPIGGNTEAFF.

This clonotype was seen ten or more times. This sequence joins TRBV9 and TRBJ2-3; possibly TRBD2 for D (6 bases). CDR1 and CDR2 from the germline V gene are SGDLS and YYNGEE. The CDR3 consists of 14 residues. Trimming took off 0 bases at V and 5 bases at J, with 10 bases between the two ends. CDR3 coding DNA: TGTGCCAGCAGCGTAGAAGCGGGTGAAGATACGCAGTATTTT. It encodes CASSVEAGEDTQYF.

This chain connects TRBV3-1 to TRBJ2-7; 11 nucleotides align to TRBD1. Germline V gives CDR1 LGHDT, CDR2 YNNKEL (reference sequence). The CDR3 has 16 residues. V lost 3 bases and J lost 5; bases outside the gene matches: 9. CDR3 residues: CASSHPLGQGANEQYF. The DNA of the CDR3 is TGTGCCAGCAGCCATCCCCTCGGACAGGGGGCTAACGAGCAGTACTTC.

This chain uses TRBV7-9 with TRBJ1-2; D uncertain. Trimming removed 5 bases from V and 4 bases from J, with 11 bases in between. Germline CDR1 reads SEHNR; CDR2 reads FQNEAQ (reference sequence). This CDR3 spans 13 amino acids. CDR3 loop: CASSPATSYGYTF. The DNA of the CDR3 is TGTGCCAGCAGCCCGGCGACATCCTATGGCTACACCTTC.

This clonotype has at least ten counts. The chain combines TRBV27 with TRBJ2-1; 13 bases agree with TRBD2. Trimming at V came to 3 bases and at J to 9 bases, leaving 5 bases not matched to a gene. There are 15 residues in the CDR3. Germline V gives CDR1 MNHEY, CDR2 SMNVEV (reference sequence). CDR3 coding DNA: TGTGCCAGCAGTTTCCCGGGACTAGCGGGACCTGAGCAGTTCTTC. Its protein product is CASSFPGLAGPEQFF.

In nucleotides, the CDR3 is TGCGCCAGCAGCCCAAAAGGGACACATTGGGCCTACGAGCAGTACTTC. Protein sequence: CASSPKGTHWAYEQYF. This chain joins TRBV5-1 and TRBJ2-7, with D perhaps matching TRBD1 (6 bases). This CDR3 has 16 residues. Trimming took off 4 bases at V and 2 bases at J, with 19 bases between the two ends. Germline V gene lookup returns CDR1 SGHRS and CDR2 YFSETQ.

On this clonotype itself: Just one base apart from a much larger clone, this may be a read error. Without the conserved terminal phenylalanine or tryptophan, this CDR3 likely stems from a read error. The chain carries TRBV12-3 or TRBV12-4 and TRBJ1-2, with D possibly matching TRBD1 (6 bases). This CDR3 is built from 15 residues. Trimming took off 5 bases at V and 7 bases at J, with 20 bases between the two ends. CDR3 nucleotides: TGTGCCAGCAGTCTTTCTGTAGGGGGGATTTCTGGCTACACCCTC. Its translation is CASSLSVGGISGYTL.

This clonotype was observed a few times. This sequence joins TRBV6-1 and TRBJ1-2; D is perhaps TRBD1 (5 bases). The ends were cut back, 2 bases at V and 4 bases at J, with 8 bases in the middle. In germline, CDR1 is MNHNS, CDR2 SASEGT. The CDR3 extends over 13 amino acids. CDR3 region: CASSEQGTYGYTF. Here the CDR3 DNA reads TGTGCCAGCAGTGAACAGGGAACCTATGGCTACACCTTC.

This clonotype was picked up many times. The chain employs TRBV7-9 and TRBJ2-4; no definite D call. The CDR3 runs to 13 residues. Trimming removed 5 bases at V and 8 bases at J, with 13 bases between. Germline V gene sequence: CDR1 SEHNR, CDR2 FQNEAQ (reference sequence). The CDR3 nucleotides read TGTGCCAGCAGCGAATTCCCTGGGGACATTCAGTACTTC. It specifies CASSEFPGDIQYF.

The chain combines TRBV29-1 with TRBJ2-5; D may be TRBD2 (7 bases). The V gene's germline CDR1 is SQVTM and CDR2 ANQGSEA. Trimming removed 4 bases at V and 4 bases at J, with 16 bases between. CDR3 length: 14 residues. This CDR3 reads CSVVPTGRAETQYF. In DNA, the CDR3 is TGCAGCGTTGTCCCTACAGGGAGGGCAGAGACCCAGTACTTC.

This clonotype came up a few times. V and J are TRBV4-3 and TRBJ2-2, with D hard to call. The V gene's germline CDR1 is LGHNA and CDR2 YSLEER. The germline V and J ends were trimmed by 0 bases and 6 bases, with 8 bases remaining between them. The CDR3 has 14 amino acids. CDR3 region: CASSQDRAPGELFF. Written as DNA, the CDR3 is TGCGCCAGCAGCCAAGACCGGGCGCCCGGGGAGCTGTTTTTT.

As concerns this clonotype: A read error may be the cause here, since a much bigger clone is one base away. The genes are TRBV5-6 and TRBJ2-7, with 7 bases that match TRBD2. The V gene's germline CDR1 is SGHDT and CDR2 YYEEEE. J lost 6 bases, V lost 7 bases, and 10 bases had no gene match. The CDR3 has 13 amino acids. The CDR3 DNA sequence: TGTGCCAGCGTGGGGAGGGGTAAGTCCGAGCAGTACTTC. Translating it yields CASVGRGKSEQYF.

This clonotype has ten or more counts. V and J are TRBV20-1 and TRBJ2-1; 10 nucleotides line up with TRBD2. The CDR3 extends over 15 amino acids. Germline assignment: CDR1 DFQATT and CDR2 SNEGSKA (reference sequence). J gave up 4 bases and V 1 base, and 4 bases lay outside the gene matches. The CDR3 nucleotides read TGCAGTGCTAGAGGGGCTAGCGGGGGATACAATGAGCAGTTCTTC. Its protein is CSARGASGGYNEQFF.

This sequence joins TRBV6-2 or TRBV6-3 and TRBJ2-2; 7 bases match TRBD2. With V trimmed by 3 bases and J by 7 bases, 5 bases remained unmatched. This CDR3 comprises 14 residues. Germline loops: CDR1 MNHEY, CDR2 SVGEGT. As DNA, the CDR3 is TGTGCCAGCAGTTATTCGGGAGGTGGCGGGGAGCTGTTTTTT. It encodes CASSYSGGGGELFF.